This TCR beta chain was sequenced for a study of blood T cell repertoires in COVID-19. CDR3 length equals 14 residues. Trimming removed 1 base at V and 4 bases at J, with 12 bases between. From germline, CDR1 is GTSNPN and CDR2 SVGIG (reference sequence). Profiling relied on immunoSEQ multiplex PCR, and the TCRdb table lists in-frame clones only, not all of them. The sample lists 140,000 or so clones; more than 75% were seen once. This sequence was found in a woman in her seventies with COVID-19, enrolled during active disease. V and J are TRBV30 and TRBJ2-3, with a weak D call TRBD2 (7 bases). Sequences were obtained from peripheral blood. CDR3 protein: CAWSGAGAADTQYF. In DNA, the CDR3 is TGTGCCTGGAGTGGGGCGGGGGCCGCAGATACGCAGTATTTT.